Listed here are 19 T cell receptor beta chains from one sample, sequenced in a study of early T cells in non-severe SARS-CoV-2 infection. One entry per CDR3 protein results from TCRdb running MiXCR on the 5' RACE reads. This table has about 84,000 distinct CDR3 sequences, 9.5% to 13% appearing once. Material for sequencing was whole blood. These receptors were obtained from an adult who was a healthcare worker with PCR-confirmed SARS-CoV-2 infection or an uninfected control (not recorded which).

This clonotype was counted at least ten times. The V and J genes are TRBV12-3 or TRBV12-4 and TRBJ1-5, with TRBD1 as a possible D gene (6 bases). The V gene lost 3 bases and the J gene lost 4 bases, with 13 bases spanning the gap. CDR3 length: 15 residues. CDR3 protein: CASSLRGGPNQPQHF. The CDR3 DNA reads as TGTGCCAGCAGTTTGAGGGGGGGGCCTAATCAGCCCCAGCATTTT.

This clonotype was seen a handful of times. The V gene is TRBV11-1, the J gene TRBJ1-1, with D possibly matching TRBD1 (5 bases). This CDR3 region has 15 residues. Germline V lookup: CDR1 SGHAT, CDR2 FQDESV (reference sequence). Trimming pared 3 bases from V and 1 base from J, leaving 12 bases between. As DNA, the CDR3 is TGTGCCAGCAGCTTTCACGGGGCAGGGAACACTGAAGCTTTCTTT. Translating gives CASSFHGAGNTEAFF.

This clonotype appeared a few times. The CDR3: CASSELWQLNQPQHF. The DNA of the CDR3 is TGTGCCAGCAGTGAGTTGTGGCAGCTTAATCAGCCCCAGCATTTT. V usage is TRBV6-1 and J usage is TRBJ1-5; D remains ambiguous. This CDR3 region has 15 residues. Trimming cost V 3 bases and J 4 bases, with 13 bases left between them. The germline V gene encodes CDR1 MNHNS and CDR2 SASEGT.

This clonotype came up a few times. The chain has TRBV7-2 and TRBJ2-2; 9 bases are a match to TRBD2. The CDR3 loop spans 15 amino acids. With V trimmed by 4 bases and J by 6 bases, 6 bases remained unmatched. Germline loops: CDR1 SGHTA, CDR2 FQGNSA. CDR3 bases: TGTGCCAGCAGCTCCGCCGGGACTAGCCCCGGGGAGCTGTTTTTT. This codes for CASSSAGTSPGELFF.

This clonotype was recorded many times. The chain is built from TRBV30 and TRBJ1-2, with D perhaps matching TRBD1 (5 bases). Germline V lookup: CDR1 GTSNPN, CDR2 SVGIG (reference sequence). With 2 bases removed from V and 1 base from J, the gap between germline ends came to 20 bases. CDR3 length equals 17 residues. CDR3 DNA: TGTGCCTGGAGTTGGGGGGGTGCCTCAAGTTTTAACTATGGCTACACCTTC. Translation gives CAWSWGGASSFNYGYTF.

In this sample, this clonotype turned up many times. The V gene is TRBV28, the J gene TRBJ2-5, with TRBD1 identical over 9 bases. V shed 3 bases and J 2 bases; nucleotides not matched to a gene: 7. Per germline, CDR1 MDHEN and CDR2 SYDVKM. The CDR3 totals 16 residues. CDR3 sequence reads: CASSLGGQGHQETQYF. The CDR3 coding sequence is TGTGCCAGCAGTTTGGGGGGACAGGGACATCAAGAGACCCAGTACTTC.

This clonotype was seen many times. The chain uses TRBV19 and TRBJ2-2; TRBD2 agrees at 7 bases. The CDR3 is 15 amino acids. Germline V gene lookup returns CDR1 LNHDA and CDR2 SQIVND (reference sequence). Germline trimming cut 6 bases from V and 7 bases from J; bases unmatched to any gene: 11. The CDR3 nucleotides are TGTGCCAGTAGACTCCGGGAGGTTAAGTACGGGGAGCTGTTTTTT. It specifies CASRLREVKYGELFF.

This clonotype was detected ten times or more. The CDR3 sequence: CSVWAQGYGYEQYF. CDR3 nucleotide sequence: TGCAGTGTTTGGGCCCAGGGTTACGGTTACGAGCAGTACTTC. V usage is TRBV20-1 and J usage is TRBJ2-7; D possibly corresponds to TRBD1 (5 bases). The CDR3 loop spans 14 amino acids. Deletions cut 7 bases from V and 4 bases from J, with 20 bases between. CDR1 DFQATT and CDR2 SNEGSKA come from the germline V gene (reference sequence).

This clonotype was seen many times. The chain recombines TRBV6-2 or TRBV6-3 with TRBJ2-7; 10 bases align to TRBD1. The length of the CDR3 is 15 residues. Germline V gene sequence: CDR1 MNHEY, CDR2 SVGEGT. Unmatched junction bases numbered 3, after V lost 2 bases and J lost 2 bases. CDR3 in DNA: TGTGCCAGCAGTTACCGGGGACAGGGGACCTACGAGCAGTACTTC. Protein sequence: CASSYRGQGTYEQYF.

This clonotype was observed at least ten times. This chain joins TRBV10-2 and TRBJ1-1; D call uncertain. CDR1 WSHSY and CDR2 SAAADI come from the germline V gene. V shed 0 bases and J shed 1 base, with 9 bases lying between them. This CDR3 is built from 15 residues. The CDR3 spells CASSESRSENTEAFF. The CDR3 region has the DNA TGCGCCAGCAGTGAGTCGAGATCGGAGAACACTGAAGCTTTCTTT.

This rearrangement joins TRBV20-1 to TRBJ2-6; 7 bases are a match to TRBD1. V shed 0 bases, J shed 0 bases, and the junction held 8 bases outside the gene matches. The CDR3 is 18 residues long. In germline, CDR1 is DFQATT, CDR2 SNEGSKA (reference sequence). CDR3 loop: CSARDYPGTASGANVLTF. CDR3 in DNA: TGCAGTGCTAGAGATTACCCTGGGACAGCCTCTGGGGCCAACGTCCTGACTTTC.

This clonotype showed up many times. The chain recombines TRBV6-2 or TRBV6-3 with TRBJ2-1; the D gene is possibly TRBD2 (5 bases). This CDR3 has 13 residues. Germline assignment: CDR1 MNHEY and CDR2 SVGEGT. V was cut by 2 bases and J by 9 bases, with 11 bases left in between. The DNA for the CDR3 is TGTGCCAGCAGTTACATGCTAGCTAGTGAGCAGTTCTTC. Amino acids: CASSYMLASEQFF.

The sample holds a few counts of this clonotype. The rearrangement links TRBV5-1 to TRBJ2-7; D call uncertain. CDR1 and CDR2 (germline): SGHRS, YFSETQ. This CDR3 has 14 residues. Trimming left V 6 bases short and J 2 bases short, with 15 bases between. The CDR3 DNA is TGCGCCAGCAATGAAGGGCAAGCTACCTACGAGCAGTACTTC. This gives the protein CASNEGQATYEQYF.

This clonotype was seen many times. The V and J genes are TRBV11-2 and TRBJ2-2; D is unclear. Germline V gives CDR1 SGHAT, CDR2 FQNNGV. The CDR3 spans 17 residues. Deletions cut 1 base from V and 0 bases from J, with 12 bases between. CDR3 sequence reads: CASSLVVPIANTGELFF. The DNA for the CDR3 is TGTGCCAGCAGCTTAGTGGTTCCCATCGCGAACACCGGGGAGCTGTTTTTT.

This clonotype was seen more than once but under ten times. The V gene is TRBV5-1, the J gene TRBJ2-7; D not certain. CDR3 length equals 13 residues. CDR1 and CDR2 from the germline V gene are SGHRS and YFSETQ. V lost 4 bases, J lost 6 bases, and 14 bases lay in between. In nucleotides, the CDR3 is TGCGCCAGCAGCCGAGTAGGAACCAGCGAGCAGTACTTC. Translating it yields CASSRVGTSEQYF.

This clonotype occurred many times. This sequence joins TRBV2 and TRBJ1-5; D ambiguous. Germline CDR1 SNHLY, CDR2 FYNNEI. The CDR3 spans 12 residues. Between the trimmed V and J ends, which lost 4 bases and 4 bases, there was a span of 5 bases. The CDR3 loop reads CASSGRNQPQHF. CDR3 DNA: TGTGCCAGCAGTGGACGTAATCAGCCCCAGCATTTT.

This clonotype was recorded at least ten times. The chain links TRBV18 to TRBJ2-1, with 9 bases that match TRBD1. Per germline, CDR1 KGHSH and CDR2 LQKENI. The CDR3 length is 17 residues. V was pared by 0 bases and J by 2 bases, with 5 bases of the junction left unmatched. The CDR3 is CASSPPGDRVAYNEQFF. The CDR3 DNA reads as TGTGCCAGCTCACCACCCGGGGACAGGGTGGCCTACAATGAGCAGTTCTTC.

V gene TRBV19 combines with J gene TRBJ2-1, with 7 positions matching TRBD1. This CDR3 has 15 amino acids. Per germline, CDR1 LNHDA and CDR2 SQIVND (reference sequence). J was trimmed by 9 bases and V by 9 bases; bases with no gene match: 17. The CDR3 region has the DNA TGTGCCAGCCGACGAACAGGGGCGGACCCGAGTGAGCAGTTCTTC. Translation gives CASRRTGADPSEQFF.

This clonotype was observed a handful of times. The V gene is TRBV5-1, the J gene TRBJ2-1; a weak D match, TRBD1 (6 bases). V gave up 4 bases and J gave up 9 bases, with 17 bases separating them. This CDR3 comprises 14 residues. Germline V lookup: CDR1 SGHRS, CDR2 YFSETQ. The CDR3 loop is CASSTGTPNLEQFF. The CDR3 DNA reads as TGCGCCAGCAGCACCGGGACACCCAACCTTGAGCAGTTCTTC.